The T cell receptor (beta chain) under discussion was sequenced for a study of cytomegalovirus exposure and HLA in healthy donors. The PCR was carried out with 60 Vbeta primers and 13 Jbeta primers. This table comes from immunoSEQ multiplex PCR, and its TCRdb copy is limited to in-frame clones, with some not included. This table holds some 150,000 clones, 80% found once. Trimming took 5 bases from V and 6 from J; bases not matched to a gene: 3. Germline CDR1 is MDHEN and CDR2 is SYDVKM. The CDR3 contains 13 residues. In the case of this clone: Its target is not known.

Study conclusions and caveats: A later analysis showed HLA-associated TCR beta chains outstripping equally common others in clonal expansion. Researchers had no immune exposure information except CMV serostatus available. In a later analysis, several top co-occurrence clusters appeared linked to parvovirus B19, influenza, CMV and Epstein-Barr virus. There were 150 or so TCR beta chains listed as cytomegalovirus-associated.

What was sequenced was PBMCs. V gene TRBV28 combines with J gene TRBJ2-2; 7 positions agree with TRBD1. The receptor was derived from a woman between 50 and 59 years old in good health and CMV-seropositive. The CDR3 nucleotides are TGTGCCAGCAGTAGACAGGGCGCCGGGGAGCTGTTTTTT. Protein sequence: CASSRQGAGELFF.